A few counts support the clone carrying this TCR beta chain. The antigen is not known. One junction end does not reproduce the germline sequence, and a read error may be involved. Germline assignment: CDR1 SGHTA and CDR2 FQGTGA. The CDR3 is 18 amino acids. All donors comprised healthy Caucasians. A universal primer site was incorporated via template switching, and the cDNA contained unique molecular identifiers. TCRdb reprocessed the 5' RACE reads via MiXCR and lists one record per CDR3 protein. The sample has 400,000 to 600,000 distinct CDR3 sequences; approximately 20% are singletons. The data were obtained in a study of identical twins. Regarding the study as a whole: Models underestimated TCR alpha sharing (out-of-frame) in monozygotic twins. For out-of-frame beta sequences, excess twin sharing was weaker.

Another study also made use of these data, one on yellow fever vaccine responses in identical twins.

The receptor was isolated from a woman aged 18-29 years in good health. The J gene is TRBJ2-6, the V gene TRBV7-3; 9 nucleotides align to TRBD1. The material sequenced was CD4+ T cells sorted from blood. CDR3 amino acids: CASSLTGTGLAGANVLTF. The DNA of the CDR3 is TGTGCCAGCAGCCTAACCGGGACAGGGCTGGCTGGGGCCAACGTCCTGACTTTC.